This T cell receptor beta chain appears in the sequencing data of a study of cytomegalovirus exposure and HLA in healthy donors. PCR used 60 Vbeta primers and 13 Jbeta primers. Generated by immunoSEQ multiplex PCR, the TCRdb table keeps only in-frame clones and is missing some. The sample gives 45,000 to 65,000 clones, roughly 85% of which show up once; approximately 3% is in the top ten. Concerning this clone itself: No antigen is known for it.

Study-wide results and caveats: In a later analysis, TCR association rates varied by HLA locus: DRB1 most, HLA-C fewest. Accurate prediction of HLA-A and HLA-B alleles (for most subjects) was reportedly achieved from TCR beta sequences.

The clonotype comes from a woman between 18 and 30 years old in good health and CMV-seronegative. Sequencing was done on a sample of PBMCs.

CDR3: CASSYTLAEKELFF. The CDR3 bases are TGCGCCAGCAGCTATACCCTAGCGGAGAAGGAGCTGTTTTTT. The chain combines TRBV10-2 with TRBJ2-2, with 7 nucleotides matching TRBD2. Trimming at V came to 6 bases and at J to 10 bases, leaving 11 bases not matched to a gene. The CDR3 is 14 residues long. Per the germline V gene, CDR1 is WSHSY and CDR2 is SAAADI.